This TCR beta chain was obtained from a study of blood T cell repertoires in COVID-19 (dated by TCRdb to between 2020 and 2021). The study in broad terms: The collaborator samples originated in the United States, Italy and Spain and spanned the acute and convalescent phases of COVID-19. The material from the prospective study consisted of cDNA or gDNA derived from T cells, B-cell-depleted T cells, or PBMCs. The dataset comprised deeply sampled blood TCRbeta repertoires from subjects exposed to, actively infected with, or recovered from COVID-19. The repertoires were released in a freely available public database meant as a resource for research on the immune response to SARS-CoV-2. Samples were obtained from the ongoing ImmuneRACE study (first 160 participants) and from 1,254 subjects provided by 6 global collaborators. A de-identified subject ID, COVID-19 status, age in years and sex were almost always included in the sample metadata. Where HLA class I and class II types were available, the types were taken from metadata supplied by the sample provider, not from assay-based typing. Paper-wide results and their limitations: How much clinical and demographic metadata was included differed by source and by participant, and the metadata was provided uncurated.

The CDR3 spans 14 residues, from the cysteine through the phenylalanine. The CDR3 DNA has 42 bases and is translated from base 1. In the germline V gene (reference sequence), CDR1 corresponds to SSHAT and CDR2 to FNYEAQ. Each collaborating institution followed its own protocols to collect whole blood in K2EDTA tubes. For TCRbeta analysis, collaborators shipped samples in one of three forms: frozen whole blood, isolated PBMCs, or DNA extracted from either of those sample types. TCRbeta CDR3 regions were amplified from genomic DNA using the immunoSEQ Assay, a bias-controlled multiplex PCR. For the original study's pipeline: The number of nucleated cells in each sample was estimated from the amplification of reference gene primers within the assay. To quantify the absolute abundance of each unique TCRbeta CDR3 rearrangement, sequence reads were collapsed and filtered. For each sample, productive Simpson clonality was calculated by taking the square root of Simpson's diversity index across productive rearrangements. TCRdb provides this immuneACCESS table in a form limited to in-frame rearrangements. Some clones are lacking; in checked studies, under half of them reflect an unresolved V gene, and why the rest are absent is not known. That table supplies the V and J calls and clone size; D and trimming were determined from the DNA. The sample table shows roughly 43,000 clones, and approximately 88% are seen once. The ten largest clonotypes hold 3.7% of the sample.

In regard to this clone: Its specific antigen is unknown. One end of the junction is discordant with germline, which a read error may explain.

This sequence was found in a human donor in a cohort sampled during active COVID-19. The chain was built from TRBV7-7 and TRBJ2-1; the D segment could be TRBD1, given 6 matching bases. Sample: peripheral blood. The DNA sequence follows: TGTGCTAGCAGCACCACGACAGGAAACAATGAGCAGTTCTTC. It translates as CASSTTTGNNEQFF.